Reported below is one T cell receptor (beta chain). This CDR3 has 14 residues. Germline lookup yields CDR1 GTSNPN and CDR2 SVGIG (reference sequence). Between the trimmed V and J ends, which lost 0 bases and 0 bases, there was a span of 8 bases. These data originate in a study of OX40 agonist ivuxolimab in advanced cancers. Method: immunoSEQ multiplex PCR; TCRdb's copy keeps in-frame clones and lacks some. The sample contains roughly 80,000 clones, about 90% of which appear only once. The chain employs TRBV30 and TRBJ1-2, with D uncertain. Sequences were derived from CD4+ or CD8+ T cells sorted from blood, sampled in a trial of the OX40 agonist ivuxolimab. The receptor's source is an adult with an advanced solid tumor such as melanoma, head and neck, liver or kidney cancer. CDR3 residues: CAWSVRRTNYGYTF. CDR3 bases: TGTGCCTGGAGTGTACGAAGAACTAACTATGGCTACACCTTC.